The 19 T cell receptor beta chains in this list originate from one sample, sequenced in a study of vaccination and CD4 T cells after COVID-19. Treatment: roughly ten-day PBMC culture with coronavirus spike peptide pools or control peptides (ViraFEST assay). Their cognate antigens are unknown. Oncomine TCR Beta short-read sequencing was applied to DNA from cultured CD4+ T cells. TCRdb used MiXCR to reprocess the PCR reads, holding one entry per CDR3 protein. This sample has some 15,000 distinct CDR3 sequences, with 65% to 85% found just once. The sequenced sample was CD4+ T cells from blood, cultured in vitro. The receptor source for this set is a human donor who had recovered from COVID-19.

The chain recombines TRBV10-3 with TRBJ2-7; D remains unclear. Germline-derived CDR1 and CDR2 are ENHRY and SYGVKD. The V end was cut by 2 bases, the J end by 2 bases, with 19 bases between. The CDR3 consists of 17 residues. CDR3 loop: CAISEPTFRGGPYEQYF. Here the CDR3 DNA reads TGTGCCATCAGTGAGCCAACGTTTCGCGGTGGCCCCTACGAGCAGTACTTC.

This clonotype was observed a handful of times. CDR3 amino acids: CASSYGGRRGNEQYF. CDR3 in DNA: TGTGCCAGCAGTTATGGGGGAAGGAGAGGAAACGAGCAGTACTTC. The V gene is TRBV6-5, the J gene TRBJ2-7, with D tentatively TRBD1 or TRBD2 (5 bases each). This CDR3 comprises 15 residues. CDR1 and CDR2 from the germline V gene are MNHEY and SVGAGI. V was trimmed by 3 bases and J by 5 bases, leaving 17 bases between them.

This clonotype was recorded only once. The chain couples TRBV7-3 to TRBJ2-3, with 7 bases aligning to TRBD2. The CDR3 is 14 amino acids. Unmatched junction bases numbered 4, after V lost 2 bases and J lost 5 bases. Germline lookup yields CDR1 SGHTA and CDR2 FQGTGA. The CDR3 spells CASSLSGGVDTQYF. The CDR3 DNA reads as TGTGCCAGCAGCTTATCGGGAGGAGTAGATACGCAGTATTTT.

J is TRBJ1-6 and V is TRBV15; D not certain. Germline lookup yields CDR1 LNHNV and CDR2 YYDKDF (reference sequence). The ends were cut back, 0 bases at V and 4 bases at J, with 7 bases in the middle. The CDR3 covers 15 residues. The CDR3, as DNA: TGTGCCACCAGCAGAGATGCCGGGTATAATTCACCCCTCCACTTT. It yields the protein CATSRDAGYNSPLHF. The whole variable domain, remainder taken from reference TRBV15 and TRBJ1-6, is DAMVIQNPRYQVTQFGKPVTLSCSQTLNHNVMYWYQQKSSQAPKLLFHYYDKDFNNEADTPDNFQSRRPNTSFCFLDIRSPGLGDTAMYLCATSRDAGYNSPLHFGNGTRLTVT.

The V and J genes are TRBV19 and TRBJ1-2, with D unresolved. V shed 3 bases and J shed 0 bases, with 8 bases lying between them. Germline CDR1 reads LNHDA; CDR2 reads SQIVND (reference sequence). The CDR3 is made up of 14 amino acids. CDR3 DNA sequence: TGTGCCAGTAGTATTGGATTAGCTAACTATGGCTACACCTTC. It specifies CASSIGLANYGYTF.

The chain has TRBV10-1 and TRBJ2-7, with TRBD2 matching over 13 bases. Germline CDR1 and CDR2: WNHNN and SYGVQD (reference sequence). The CDR3 consists of 16 residues. Trimming took 6 bases from V and 4 from J; bases not matched to a gene: 9. CDR3 sequence (DNA): TGCGCCAGCAGCGGAAAGGGACTAGCGGGGCCTTACGAGCAGTACTTC. Amino acids: CASSGKGLAGPYEQYF.

This clonotype was observed once. V usage is TRBV27 and J usage is TRBJ2-3, with TRBD2 matching 9 bases. V lost 5 bases and J lost 6; bases outside the gene matches: 18. Germline V lookup: CDR1 MNHEY, CDR2 SMNVEV (reference sequence). The CDR3 totals 18 residues. DNA of the CDR3: TGTGCCAGCAGTCCTACCTCAATAGCGGGAGTAGTGAGTGATACGCAGTATTTT. It yields the protein CASSPTSIAGVVSDTQYF.

J is TRBJ1-1 and V is TRBV20-1; D not resolved. Germline V CDR1 and CDR2: DFQATT, SNEGSKA (reference sequence). The ends were cut back, 5 bases at V and 1 base at J, with 5 bases in the middle. The CDR3 loop spans 11 amino acids. CDR3 protein: CSARWNTEAFF. The CDR3 coding sequence is TGCAGTGCTCGGTGGAACACTGAAGCTTTCTTT.

The chain carries TRBV24-1 and TRBJ2-5, with 7 positions matching TRBD1. The CDR3 length is 15 residues. J lost 1 base, V lost 0 bases, and 1 base had no gene match. Germline values: CDR1 KGHDR, CDR2 SFDVKD. CDR3 DNA: TGTGCCACCAGTGATTTGCGACAGGGCCAAGAGACCCAGTACTTC. It specifies CATSDLRQGQETQYF.

This clonotype was detected a few times. The genes are TRBV20-1 and TRBJ1-4, with TRBD1 identical over 10 bases. The CDR3 is 14 residues long. After removal of 6 bases from V and 7 bases from J, the junction contained 8 bases not matched to a gene. In germline, CDR1 is DFQATT, CDR2 SNEGSKA (reference sequence). This CDR3 is CSAPRQGAGEKLFF. Written as DNA, the CDR3 is TGCAGTGCGCCGCGACAGGGGGCCGGTGAAAAACTGTTTTTT.

The rearrangement joins TRBV9 to TRBJ1-1; no firm D call. The length of the CDR3 is 14 residues. CDR1 is SGDLS, CDR2 YYNGEE, per germline. The V gene lost 3 bases and the J gene lost 1 base, with 10 bases spanning the gap. DNA of the CDR3: TGTGCCAGCAGCGCCCTACTCACGAACACTGAAGCTTTCTTT. It translates to CASSALLTNTEAFF. Together with reference TRBV9 and TRBJ1-1, the CDR3 gives the full variable domain: DSGVTQTPKHLITATGQRVTLRCSPRSGDLSVYWYQQSLDQGLQFLIQYYNGEERAKGNILERFSAQQFPDLHSELNLSSLELGDSALYFCASSALLTNTEAFFGQGTRLTVV.

The chain employs TRBV6-1 and TRBJ2-7, with TRBD2 identical over 13 bases. CDR1 and CDR2 (germline): MNHNS, SASEGT. V lost 5 bases and J lost 9; bases outside the gene matches: 7. The CDR3 consists of 14 residues. For the CDR3, the DNA is TGTGCCAGCAGTAACGGACTAGCGGGAGCAGTGCAGTACTTC. Translated: CASSNGLAGAVQYF.

This chain joins TRBV21-1 and TRBJ1-6; the DNA was not used to check the table's D call, TRBD1. TRBV21-1 is noted as a pseudogene. The CDR3 has 17 amino acids. The CDR3 reads CASSKGTGPVLNSPLHF. The CDR3 coding sequence is TGTGCCAGCAGCAAAGGAACCGGGCCTGTCCTTAATTCACCCCTCCACTTT.

The chain links TRBV24-1 to TRBJ1-1; 9 bases align to TRBD1. The V segment lost 9 bases and the J segment 3 bases; nucleotides outside the gene matches: 13. This CDR3 has 16 residues. Germline CDR1 and CDR2: KGHDR and SFDVKD. CDR3 sequence: CATARKYRGRDTEAFF. The CDR3 DNA reads as TGTGCCACCGCGAGGAAATACAGGGGGCGCGACACTGAAGCTTTCTTT.

The chain uses TRBV30 and TRBJ1-1; D unresolved. The CDR3 covers 14 residues. Trimming took 1 base from V and 10 from J, leaving 19 bases between them. Germline CDR1 reads GTSNPN; CDR2 reads SVGIG (reference sequence). The CDR3 bases are TGTGCCTGGAGTGCCGCGTCGGGCACCCGGCCAGCTTTCTTT. Protein: CAWSAASGTRPAFF.

The V call is TRBV20-1, the J call TRBJ1-3; TRBD1 might be the D (5 bases). There are 13 residues in the CDR3. Trimming pared 3 bases from V and 9 bases from J, leaving 15 bases between. CDR1 and CDR2 (germline): DFQATT, SNEGSKA (reference sequence). CDR3 sequence (DNA): TGCAGTGCTAGCGGCCAGGGTGGGTCCACCATATATTTT. Encoded protein: CSASGQGGSTIYF.

This chain links TRBV10-3 with TRBJ2-5; D may be TRBD2 (6 bases). V lost 4 bases and J 5 bases, leaving 11 bases between the germline ends. The CDR3 is 13 residues long. Germline V CDR1 and CDR2: ENHRY, SYGVKD. The CDR3 sequence: CAISVGTGETQYF. For the CDR3, the DNA is TGTGCCATCAGTGTGGGGACTGGGGAGACCCAGTACTTC.

The V gene is TRBV27, the J gene TRBJ1-5; D remains unclear. V lost 5 bases and J 8 bases, leaving 25 bases between the germline ends. Germline V gene data show CDR1 as MNHEY and CDR2 as SMNVEV (reference sequence). This CDR3 region has 17 residues. This CDR3 is CASSPSGIPIVNKPQHF. DNA of the CDR3: TGTGCCAGCAGTCCCTCCGGGATCCCCATTGTCAACAAGCCCCAGCATTTT.

The rearrangement joins TRBV6-1 to TRBJ1-5; a weak D match, TRBD1 (5 bases). The CDR3 has 14 amino acids. Looked up from germline, CDR1 is MNHNS and CDR2 is SASEGT. The V and J ends lost 6 bases and 3 bases respectively, with 12 bases between them. CDR3 in DNA: TGTGCCAGCAGACCCGGACACCCCAATCAGCCCCAGCATTTT. The encoded protein is CASRPGHPNQPQHF.